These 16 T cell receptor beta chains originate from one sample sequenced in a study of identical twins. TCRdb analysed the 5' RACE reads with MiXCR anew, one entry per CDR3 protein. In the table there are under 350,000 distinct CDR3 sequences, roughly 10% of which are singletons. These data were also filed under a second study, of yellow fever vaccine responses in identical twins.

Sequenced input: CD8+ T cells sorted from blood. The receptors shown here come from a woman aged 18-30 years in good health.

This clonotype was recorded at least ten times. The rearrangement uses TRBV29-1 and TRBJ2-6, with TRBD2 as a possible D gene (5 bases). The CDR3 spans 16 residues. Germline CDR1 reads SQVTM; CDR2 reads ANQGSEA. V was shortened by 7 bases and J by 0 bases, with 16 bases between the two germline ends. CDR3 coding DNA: TGCAGCGCCACGGGCGGGTCCCTCTCTGGGGCCAACGTCCTGACTTTC. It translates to CSATGGSLSGANVLTF.

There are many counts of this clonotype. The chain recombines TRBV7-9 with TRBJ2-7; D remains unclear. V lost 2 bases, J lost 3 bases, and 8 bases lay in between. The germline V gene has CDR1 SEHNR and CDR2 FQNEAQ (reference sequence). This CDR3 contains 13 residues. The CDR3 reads CASSLNRNYEQYF. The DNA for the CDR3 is TGTGCCAGCAGCTTAAACAGAAACTACGAGCAGTACTTC.

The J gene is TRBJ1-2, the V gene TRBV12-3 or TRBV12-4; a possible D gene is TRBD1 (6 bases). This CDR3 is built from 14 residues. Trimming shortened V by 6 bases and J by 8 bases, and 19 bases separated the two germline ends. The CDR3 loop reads CASSLQDSMDGYTF. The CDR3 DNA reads TGTGCCAGCAGCCTTCAGGACAGTATGGACGGCTACACCTTC.

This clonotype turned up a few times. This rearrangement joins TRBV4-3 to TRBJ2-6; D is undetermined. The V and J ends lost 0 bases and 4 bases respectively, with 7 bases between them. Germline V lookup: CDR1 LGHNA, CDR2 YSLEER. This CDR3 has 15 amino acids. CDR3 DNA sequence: TGCGCCAGCAGCCAAGATGCCGCCGGGGCCAACGTCCTGACTTTC. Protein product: CASSQDAAGANVLTF.

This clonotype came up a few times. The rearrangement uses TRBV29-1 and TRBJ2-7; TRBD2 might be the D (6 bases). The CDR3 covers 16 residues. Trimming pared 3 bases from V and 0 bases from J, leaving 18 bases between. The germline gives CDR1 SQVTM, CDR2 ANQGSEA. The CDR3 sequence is CSVEGSGGISSYEQYF. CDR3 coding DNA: TGCAGCGTTGAGGGGTCGGGCGGGATTAGCTCCTACGAGCAGTACTTC.

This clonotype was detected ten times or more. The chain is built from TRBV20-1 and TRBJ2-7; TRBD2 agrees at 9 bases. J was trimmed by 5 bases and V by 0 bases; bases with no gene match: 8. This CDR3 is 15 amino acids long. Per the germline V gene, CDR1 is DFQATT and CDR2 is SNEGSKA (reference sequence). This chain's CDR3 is CSARDRFLAGHEQYF. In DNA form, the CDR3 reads TGCAGTGCTAGAGATAGGTTTCTAGCGGGGCACGAGCAGTACTTC.

In nucleotides, the CDR3 is TGTGCCAGCAGTTACCCGAAGGGGGGGCCTTACAATGAGCAGTTCTTC. Its translation is CASSYPKGGPYNEQFF. V and J are TRBV6-2 or TRBV6-3 and TRBJ2-1; TRBD2 is a possible D gene (7 bases). Trimming stripped 2 bases from V and 4 bases from J, with 15 bases between. The CDR3 runs 16 residues. Germline V CDR1 and CDR2: MNHEY, SVGEGT.

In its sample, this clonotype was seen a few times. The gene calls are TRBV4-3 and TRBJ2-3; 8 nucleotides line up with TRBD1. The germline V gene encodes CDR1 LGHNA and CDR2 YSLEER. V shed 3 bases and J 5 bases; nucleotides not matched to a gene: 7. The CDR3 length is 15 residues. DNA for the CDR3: TGCGCCAGCAGCCAGGCGGACAGGGTGGTAGATACGCAGTATTTT. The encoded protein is CASSQADRVVDTQYF.

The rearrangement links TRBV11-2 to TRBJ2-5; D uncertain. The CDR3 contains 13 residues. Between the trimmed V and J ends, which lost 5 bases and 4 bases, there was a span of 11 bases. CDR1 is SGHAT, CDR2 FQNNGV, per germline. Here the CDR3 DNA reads TGTGCCAGCAGCCTACTTAACGGAGAGACCCAGTACTTC. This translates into CASSLLNGETQYF.

CDR3 loop: CASSFFRTGAYEQYF. The CDR3 DNA sequence: TGTGCCAGCAGCTTCTTCCGAACCGGGGCCTACGAGCAGTACTTC. This rearrangement joins TRBV5-4 to TRBJ2-7; a weak D match, TRBD2 (5 bases). The CDR3 sequence is 15 residues long. In germline, CDR1 is SGHNT, CDR2 YYREEE (reference sequence). V lost 2 bases to trimming and J lost 2 bases, with 14 bases between them. Drawing the rest from reference TRBV5-4 and TRBJ2-7, the complete variable domain is ETGVTQSPTHLIKTRGQQVTLRCSSQSGHNTVSWYQQALGQGPQFIFQYYREEENGRGNFPPRFSGLQFPNYSSELNVNALELDDSALYLCASSFFRTGAYEQYFGPGTRLTVT.

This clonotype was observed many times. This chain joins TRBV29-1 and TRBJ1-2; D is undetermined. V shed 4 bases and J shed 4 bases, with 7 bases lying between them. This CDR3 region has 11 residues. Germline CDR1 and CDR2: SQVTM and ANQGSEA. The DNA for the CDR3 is TGCAGCGTTGCGGACCTCTATGGCTACACCTTC. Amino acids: CSVADLYGYTF. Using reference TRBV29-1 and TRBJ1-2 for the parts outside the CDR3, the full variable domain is SAVISQKPSRDICQRGTSLTIQCQVDSQVTMMFWYRQQPGQSLTLIATANQGSEATYESGFVIDKFPISRPNLTFSTLTVSNMSPEDSSIYLCSVADLYGYTFGSGTRLTVV.

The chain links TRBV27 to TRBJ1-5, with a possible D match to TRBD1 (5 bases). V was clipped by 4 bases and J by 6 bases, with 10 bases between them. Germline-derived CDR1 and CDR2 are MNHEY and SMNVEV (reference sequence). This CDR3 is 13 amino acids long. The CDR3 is CASSYGAIQPQHF. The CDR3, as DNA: TGTGCCAGCAGTTACGGGGCAATTCAGCCCCAGCATTTT.

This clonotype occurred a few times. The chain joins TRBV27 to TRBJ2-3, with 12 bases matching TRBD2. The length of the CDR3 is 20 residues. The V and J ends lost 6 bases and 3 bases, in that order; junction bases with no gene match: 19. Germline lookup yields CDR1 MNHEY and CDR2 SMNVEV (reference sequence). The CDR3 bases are TGTGCCAGCAGGCGCCCACAGGGTCCTAGCGGGAGGGCGGGGACAGATACGCAGTATTTT. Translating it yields CASRRPQGPSGRAGTDTQYF.

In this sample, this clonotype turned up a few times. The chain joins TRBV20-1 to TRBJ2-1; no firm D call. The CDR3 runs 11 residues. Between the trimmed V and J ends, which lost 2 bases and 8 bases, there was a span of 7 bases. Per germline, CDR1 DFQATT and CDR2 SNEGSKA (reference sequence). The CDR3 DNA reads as TGCAGTGCTAGACTCGGATATGAGCAGTTCTTC. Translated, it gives CSARLGYEQFF.

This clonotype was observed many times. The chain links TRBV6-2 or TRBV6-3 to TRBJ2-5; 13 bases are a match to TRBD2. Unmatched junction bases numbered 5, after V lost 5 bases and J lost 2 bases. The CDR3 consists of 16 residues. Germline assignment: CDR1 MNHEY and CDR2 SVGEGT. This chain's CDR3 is CASSGGLAGEQETQYF. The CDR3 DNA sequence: TGTGCCAGCAGTGGAGGACTAGCGGGAGAACAAGAGACCCAGTACTTC.

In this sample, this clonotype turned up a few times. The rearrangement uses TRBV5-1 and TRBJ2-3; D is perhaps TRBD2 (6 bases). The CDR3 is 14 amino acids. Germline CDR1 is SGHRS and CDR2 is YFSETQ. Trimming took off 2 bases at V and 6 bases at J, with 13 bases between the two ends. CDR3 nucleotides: TGCGCCAGCAGCTTAGGAGGGCGTCGTGATACGCAGTATTTT. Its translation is CASSLGGRRDTQYF.